This T cell receptor beta chain was sequenced during a study of CD8 T cells in ankylosing spondylitis. Findings and caveats of the study: Earlier reports found some motif variants in synovial fluid and blood in reactive arthritis.

TCRdb re-analysed the 5' RACE reads in MiXCR, keeping a single row per CDR3 protein. This table holds 200,000 to 300,000 distinct CDR3 sequences, about 24% found once. This clonotype was seen many times. Its matching antigen is unknown. The CDR3 extends over 13 amino acids. CDR1 and CDR2 (germline): SGHNT, YYREEE (reference sequence). The V and J ends lost 1 base and 4 bases respectively, with 7 bases between them. The chain couples TRBV5-4 to TRBJ2-3; perhaps TRBD2 as D (5 bases). This sequence was found in a male donor with ankylosing spondylitis or in good health (not recorded which). Specimen: blood, either unsorted or a sorted T cell fraction (not recorded which). The CDR3 sequence is CASSLFGADTQYF. CDR3 DNA sequence: TGTGCCAGCAGCTTGTTCGGGGCAGATACGCAGTATTTT.